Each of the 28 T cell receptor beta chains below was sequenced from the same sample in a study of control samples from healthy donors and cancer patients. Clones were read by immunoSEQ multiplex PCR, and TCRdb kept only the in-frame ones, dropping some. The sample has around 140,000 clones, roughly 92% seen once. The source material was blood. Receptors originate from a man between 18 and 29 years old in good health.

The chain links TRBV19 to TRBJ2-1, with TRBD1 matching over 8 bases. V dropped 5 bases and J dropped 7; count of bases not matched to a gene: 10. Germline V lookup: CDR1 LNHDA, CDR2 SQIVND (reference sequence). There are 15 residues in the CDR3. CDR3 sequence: CASSLDRVARNEQFF. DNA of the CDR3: TGTGCCAGTAGTTTGGACAGGGTGGCGAGGAATGAGCAGTTCTTC.

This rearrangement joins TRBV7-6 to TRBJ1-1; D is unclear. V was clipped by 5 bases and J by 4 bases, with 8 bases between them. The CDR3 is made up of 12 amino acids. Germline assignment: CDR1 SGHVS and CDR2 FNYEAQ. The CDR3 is CASSPLGTEAFF. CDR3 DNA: TGTGCCAGCAGCCCCCTCGGCACTGAAGCTTTCTTT.

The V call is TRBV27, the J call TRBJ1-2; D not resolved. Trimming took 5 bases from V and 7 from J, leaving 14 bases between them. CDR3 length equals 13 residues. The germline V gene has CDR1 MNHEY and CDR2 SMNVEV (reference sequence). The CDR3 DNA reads TGTGCCAGCAGTACGAGGACGGGCGGTGGCTACACCTTC. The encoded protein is CASSTRTGGGYTF.

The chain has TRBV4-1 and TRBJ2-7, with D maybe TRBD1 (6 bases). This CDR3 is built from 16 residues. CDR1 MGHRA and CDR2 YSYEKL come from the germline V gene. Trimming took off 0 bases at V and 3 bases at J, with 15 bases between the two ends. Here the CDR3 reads CASSQDPAGAYYEQYF. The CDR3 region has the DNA TGCGCCAGCAGCCAAGATCCTGCAGGGGCATACTACGAGCAGTACTTC.

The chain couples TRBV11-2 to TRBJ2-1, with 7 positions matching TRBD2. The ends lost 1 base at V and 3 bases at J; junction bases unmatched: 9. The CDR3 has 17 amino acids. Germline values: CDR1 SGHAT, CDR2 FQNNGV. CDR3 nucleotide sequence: TGTGCCAGCAGCTTAGTCAGGTTCGGGGGGTTCTACAATGAGCAGTTCTTC. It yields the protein CASSLVRFGGFYNEQFF.

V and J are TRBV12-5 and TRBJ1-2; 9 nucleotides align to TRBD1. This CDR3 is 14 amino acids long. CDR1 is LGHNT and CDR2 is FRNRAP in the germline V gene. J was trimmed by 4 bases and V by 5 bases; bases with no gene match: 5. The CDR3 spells CASGTQGAGYGYTF. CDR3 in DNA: TGTGCTAGTGGTACACAGGGGGCTGGCTATGGCTACACCTTC.

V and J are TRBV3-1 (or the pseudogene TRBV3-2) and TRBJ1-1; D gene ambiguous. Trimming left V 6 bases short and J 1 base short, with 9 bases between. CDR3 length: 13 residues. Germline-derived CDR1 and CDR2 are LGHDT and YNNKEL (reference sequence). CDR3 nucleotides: TGTGCCAGCAGTCTCAATCCGAACACTGAAGCTTTCTTT. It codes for CASSLNPNTEAFF.

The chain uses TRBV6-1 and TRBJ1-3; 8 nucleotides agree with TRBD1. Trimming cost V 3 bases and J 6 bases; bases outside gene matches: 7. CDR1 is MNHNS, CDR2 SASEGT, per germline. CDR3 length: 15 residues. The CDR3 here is CASSDQAGGINTIYF. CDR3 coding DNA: TGTGCCAGCAGTGATCAGGCAGGGGGCATAAACACCATATATTTT.

The CDR3 reads CASKGTSGGDNEQFF. In DNA form, the CDR3 reads TGCGCCAGCAAGGGAACTAGCGGGGGAGACAATGAGCAGTTCTTC. The chain carries TRBV10-1 and TRBJ2-1; 11 bases are a match to TRBD2. Germline CDR1 reads WNHNN; CDR2 reads SYGVQD (reference sequence). The CDR3 is made up of 15 amino acids. The ends lost 7 bases at V and 5 bases at J; junction bases unmatched: 7.

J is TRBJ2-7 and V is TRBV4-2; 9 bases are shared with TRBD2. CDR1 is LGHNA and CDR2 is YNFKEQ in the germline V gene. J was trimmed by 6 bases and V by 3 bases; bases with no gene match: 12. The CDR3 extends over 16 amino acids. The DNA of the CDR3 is TGTGCCAGCAGCCATCCCGTAGCGGGGGCTGAAGGCGAGCAGTACTTC. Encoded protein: CASSHPVAGAEGEQYF.

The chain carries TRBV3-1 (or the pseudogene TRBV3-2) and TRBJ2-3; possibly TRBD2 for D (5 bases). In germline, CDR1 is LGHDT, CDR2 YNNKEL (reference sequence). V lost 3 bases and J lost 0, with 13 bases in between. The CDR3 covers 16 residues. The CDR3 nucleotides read TGTGCCAGCAGCCACCCAGCGGCCAGGAGCACAGATACGCAGTATTTT. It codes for CASSHPAARSTDTQYF.

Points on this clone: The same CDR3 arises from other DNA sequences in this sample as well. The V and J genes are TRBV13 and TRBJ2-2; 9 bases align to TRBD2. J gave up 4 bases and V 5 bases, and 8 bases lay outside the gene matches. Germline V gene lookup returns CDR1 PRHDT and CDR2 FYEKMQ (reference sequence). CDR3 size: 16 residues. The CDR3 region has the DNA TGTGCCAGCAGCCCGACTAGCGGCGGCCCCACCGGGGAGCTGTTTTTT. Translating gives CASSPTSGGPTGELFF.

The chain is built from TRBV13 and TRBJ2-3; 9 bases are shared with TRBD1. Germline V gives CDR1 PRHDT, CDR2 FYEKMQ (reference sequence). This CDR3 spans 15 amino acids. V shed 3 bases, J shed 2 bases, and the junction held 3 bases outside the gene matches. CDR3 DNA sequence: TGTGCCAGCAGCTTCGGGGACAGGGACACAGATACGCAGTATTTT. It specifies CASSFGDRDTDTQYF.

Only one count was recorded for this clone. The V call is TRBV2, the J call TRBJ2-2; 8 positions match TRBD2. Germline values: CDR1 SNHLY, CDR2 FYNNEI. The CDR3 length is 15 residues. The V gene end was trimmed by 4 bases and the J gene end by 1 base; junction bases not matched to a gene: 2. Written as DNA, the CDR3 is TGTGCCAGCAGTGGCAGCGGGGGGAACACCGGGGAGCTGTTTTTT. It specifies CASSGSGGNTGELFF. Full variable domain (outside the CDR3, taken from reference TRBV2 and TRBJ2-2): EPEVTQTPSHQVTQMGQEVILRCVPISNHLYFYWYRQILGQKVEFLVSFYNNEISEKSEIFDDQFSVERPDGSNFTLKIRSTKLEDSAMYFCASSGSGGNTGELFFGEGSRLTVL.

CDR3 DNA: TGTGCCAGCAGTCCCGGGACAGGGGGCCACGAGCAGTACTTC. Translating gives CASSPGTGGHEQYF. V gene TRBV2 combines with J gene TRBJ2-7; the match to TRBD1 covers 12 bases. J was trimmed by 5 bases and V by 5 bases; bases with no gene match: 4. This CDR3 is 14 amino acids long. CDR1 is SNHLY, CDR2 FYNNEI, per germline. The complete variable domain, with remaining parts taken from reference TRBV2 and TRBJ2-7, reads EPEVTQTPSHQVTQMGQEVILRCVPISNHLYFYWYRQILGQKVEFLVSFYNNEISEKSEIFDDQFSVERPDGSNFTLKIRSTKLEDSAMYFCASSPGTGGHEQYFGPGTRLTVT.

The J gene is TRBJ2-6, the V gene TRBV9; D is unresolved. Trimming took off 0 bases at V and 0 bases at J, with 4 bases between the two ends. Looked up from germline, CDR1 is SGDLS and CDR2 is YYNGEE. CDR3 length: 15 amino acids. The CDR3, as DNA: TGTGCCAGCAGCGTAGCCCACTCTGGGGCCAACGTCCTGACTTTC. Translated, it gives CASSVAHSGANVLTF.

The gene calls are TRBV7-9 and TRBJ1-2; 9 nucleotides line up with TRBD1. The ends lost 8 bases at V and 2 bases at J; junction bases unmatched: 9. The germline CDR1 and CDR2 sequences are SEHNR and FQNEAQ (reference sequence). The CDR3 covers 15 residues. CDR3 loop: CASSGADRGNYGYTF. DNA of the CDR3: TGTGCCAGCTCCGGGGCGGACAGGGGAAACTATGGCTACACCTTC.

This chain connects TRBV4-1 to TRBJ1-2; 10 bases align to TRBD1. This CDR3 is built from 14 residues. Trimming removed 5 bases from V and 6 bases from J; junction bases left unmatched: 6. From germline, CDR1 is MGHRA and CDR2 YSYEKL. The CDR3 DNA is TGCGCCAGCAGCGGACCCGGGACAGGGGATGGCTACACCTTC. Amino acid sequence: CASSGPGTGDGYTF.

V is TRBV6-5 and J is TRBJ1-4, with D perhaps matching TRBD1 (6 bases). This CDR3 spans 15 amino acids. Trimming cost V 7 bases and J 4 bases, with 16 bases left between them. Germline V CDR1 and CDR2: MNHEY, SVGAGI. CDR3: CASTPAQGGNEKLFF. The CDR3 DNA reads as TGTGCCAGCACCCCCGCACAGGGAGGTAATGAAAAACTGTTTTTT.

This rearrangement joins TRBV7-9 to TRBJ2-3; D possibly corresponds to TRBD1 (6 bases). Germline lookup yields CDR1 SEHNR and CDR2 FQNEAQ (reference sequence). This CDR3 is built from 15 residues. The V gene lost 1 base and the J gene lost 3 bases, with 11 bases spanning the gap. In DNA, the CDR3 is TGTGCCAGCAGCTTAGGCAGGGGAAGGACAGATACGCAGTATTTT. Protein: CASSLGRGRTDTQYF.

CDR3 DNA sequence: TGTGCCAGCAGTTTGTATGGAAACACTGAAGCTTTCTTT. Protein: CASSLYGNTEAFF. The gene calls are TRBV12-3 or TRBV12-4 and TRBJ1-1; D ambiguous. The CDR3 length is 13 residues. V lost 3 bases and J lost 2, with 7 bases in between.

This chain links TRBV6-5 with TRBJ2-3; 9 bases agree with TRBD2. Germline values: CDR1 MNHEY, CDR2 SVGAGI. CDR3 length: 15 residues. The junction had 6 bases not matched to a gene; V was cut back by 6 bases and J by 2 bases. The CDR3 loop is CASRSLAGTTDTQYF. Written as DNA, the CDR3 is TGTGCCAGCAGATCCCTAGCGGGGACCACAGATACGCAGTATTTT.

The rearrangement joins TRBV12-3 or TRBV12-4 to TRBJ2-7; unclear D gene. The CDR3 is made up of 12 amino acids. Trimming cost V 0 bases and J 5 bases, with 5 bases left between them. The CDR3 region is CASSLAGHEQYF. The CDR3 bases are TGTGCCAGCAGTTTAGCGGGCCACGAGCAGTACTTC.

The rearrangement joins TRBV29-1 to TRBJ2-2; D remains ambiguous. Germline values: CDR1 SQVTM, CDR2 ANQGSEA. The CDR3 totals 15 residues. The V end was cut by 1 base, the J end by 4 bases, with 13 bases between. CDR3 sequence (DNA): TGCAGCGTTGAAGGGCAGGACGGCTTCACCGGGGAGCTGTTTTTT. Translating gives CSVEGQDGFTGELFF.

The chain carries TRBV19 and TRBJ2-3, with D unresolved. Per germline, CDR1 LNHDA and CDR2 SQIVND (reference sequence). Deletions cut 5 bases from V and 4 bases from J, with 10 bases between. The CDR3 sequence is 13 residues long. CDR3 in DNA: TGTGCCAGTAGTGCGAGTTCTGCAGATACGCAGTATTTT. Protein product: CASSASSADTQYF.

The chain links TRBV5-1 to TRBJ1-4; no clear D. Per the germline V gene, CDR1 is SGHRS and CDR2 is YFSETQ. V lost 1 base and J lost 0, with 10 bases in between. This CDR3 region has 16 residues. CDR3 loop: CASSLLGTTTNEKLFF. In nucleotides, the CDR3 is TGCGCCAGCAGCTTGCTGGGTACCACAACTAATGAAAAACTGTTTTTT.

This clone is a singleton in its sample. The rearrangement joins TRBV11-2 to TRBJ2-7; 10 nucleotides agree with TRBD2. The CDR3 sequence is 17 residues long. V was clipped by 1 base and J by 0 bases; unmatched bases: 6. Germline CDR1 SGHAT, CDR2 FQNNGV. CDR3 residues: CASSLAGLAASSYEQYF. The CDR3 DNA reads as TGTGCCAGCAGCTTAGCCGGACTAGCGGCAAGCTCCTACGAGCAGTACTTC.

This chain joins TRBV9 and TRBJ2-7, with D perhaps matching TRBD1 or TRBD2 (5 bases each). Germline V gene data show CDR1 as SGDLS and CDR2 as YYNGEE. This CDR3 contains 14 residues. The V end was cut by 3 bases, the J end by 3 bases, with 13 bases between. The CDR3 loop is CASSAPGPHYEQYF. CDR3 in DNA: TGTGCCAGCAGCGCACCGGGACCACACTACGAGCAGTACTTC. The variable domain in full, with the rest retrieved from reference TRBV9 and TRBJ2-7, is DSGVTQTPKHLITATGQRVTLRCSPRSGDLSVYWYQQSLDQGLQFLIQYYNGEERAKGNILERFSAQQFPDLHSELNLSSLELGDSALYFCASSAPGPHYEQYFGPGTRLTVT.